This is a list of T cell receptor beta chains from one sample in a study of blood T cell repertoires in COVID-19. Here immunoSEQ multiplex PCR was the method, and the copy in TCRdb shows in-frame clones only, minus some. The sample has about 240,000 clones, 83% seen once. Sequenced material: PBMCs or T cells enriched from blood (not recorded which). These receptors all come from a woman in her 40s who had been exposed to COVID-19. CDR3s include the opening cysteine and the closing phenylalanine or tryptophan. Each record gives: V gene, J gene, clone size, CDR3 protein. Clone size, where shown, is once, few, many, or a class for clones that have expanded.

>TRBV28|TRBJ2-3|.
CASTSSGSTDTQYF
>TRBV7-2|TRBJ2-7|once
CASSLALGQGLEQYF
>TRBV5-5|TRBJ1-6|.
CASSPARMVYNSPLHF
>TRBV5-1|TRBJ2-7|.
CASSFSSGGTGDSYEQYF
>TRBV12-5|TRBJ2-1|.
CASGLRTPGTSYNEQFF
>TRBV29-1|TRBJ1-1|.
CSVTGILNTEAFF
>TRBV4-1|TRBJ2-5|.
CASSQESFMAGGTETQYF
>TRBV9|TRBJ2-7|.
CASSVAGAYEQYF
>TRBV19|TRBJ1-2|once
CASSPRTGGKDYGYTF
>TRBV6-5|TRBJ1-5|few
CASSRTGERQPQHF
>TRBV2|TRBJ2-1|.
CASSESWTAINEQFF
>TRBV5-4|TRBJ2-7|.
CASSLDGGPYEQYF
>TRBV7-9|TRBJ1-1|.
CASSLLGRTMNTEAFF
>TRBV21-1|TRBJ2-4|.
CASSKKGGGGEGKNIQYF
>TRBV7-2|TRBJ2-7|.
CASSWTSEYEQYF
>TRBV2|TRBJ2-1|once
CASSDSGGADEQFF
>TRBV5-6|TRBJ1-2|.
CASSPGTGSNYGYTF
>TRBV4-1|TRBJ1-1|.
CASSQGSTGGGYIEAFF
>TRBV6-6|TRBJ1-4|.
CASSYDPGQGVEKLFF
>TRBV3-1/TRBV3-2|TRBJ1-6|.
CASSQEKGQVYNSPLHF
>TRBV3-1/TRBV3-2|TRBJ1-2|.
CASSQDQGGIGLYGYTF
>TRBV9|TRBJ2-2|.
CASSGNGANTGELFF
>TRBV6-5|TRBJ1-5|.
CASRVDRGERPQHF
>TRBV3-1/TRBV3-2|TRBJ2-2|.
CASSQDRRGAGAGELFF
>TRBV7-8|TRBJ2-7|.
CASSLRTSGGPNSYEQYF